This T cell receptor beta chain came from a study of response to subunit inactivated influenza vaccine. Germline V lookup: CDR1 SQVTM, CDR2 ANQGSEA. Trimming left V 5 bases short and J 6 bases short, with 19 bases between. The CDR3 loop spans 15 amino acids. This clonotype has only a few counts. Its target is not known. Overall study results and limits: A suggestion made by the authors is that each seasonal influenza vaccination recruits few new T cells.

MiXCR was run by TCRdb on the RT-PCR reads, yielding one entry per CDR3 protein. Here the sample spans approximately 250,000 distinct CDR3 sequences, 12% being singletons. The sequence was obtained from a man aged 50 to 60 who received an inactivated influenza vaccine. The chain links TRBV29-1 to TRBJ2-2; a possible D gene is TRBD1 (6 bases). Sequenced material: non-naive T cells sorted from PBMCs, taken 14 to 15 days before vaccination. The CDR3 spells CSVYMPGEKSGELFF. CDR3 sequence (DNA): TGCAGCGTTTATATGCCAGGGGAAAAGTCCGGGGAGCTGTTTTTT.